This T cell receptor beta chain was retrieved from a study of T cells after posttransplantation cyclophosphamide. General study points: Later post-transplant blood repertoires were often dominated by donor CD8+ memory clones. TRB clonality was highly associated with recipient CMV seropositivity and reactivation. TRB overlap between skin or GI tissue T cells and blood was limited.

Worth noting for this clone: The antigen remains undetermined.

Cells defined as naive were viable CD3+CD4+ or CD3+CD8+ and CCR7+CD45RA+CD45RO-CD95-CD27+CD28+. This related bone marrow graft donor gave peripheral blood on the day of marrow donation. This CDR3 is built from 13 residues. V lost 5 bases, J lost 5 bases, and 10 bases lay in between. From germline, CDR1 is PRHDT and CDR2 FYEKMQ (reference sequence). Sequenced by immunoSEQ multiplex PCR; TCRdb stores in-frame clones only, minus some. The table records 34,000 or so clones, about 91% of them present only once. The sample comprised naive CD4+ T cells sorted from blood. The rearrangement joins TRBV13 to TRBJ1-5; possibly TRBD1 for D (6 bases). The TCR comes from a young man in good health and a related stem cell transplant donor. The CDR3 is CASSRNRDQPQHF. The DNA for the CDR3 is TGTGCCAGCAGCCGAAACAGGGATCAGCCCCAGCATTTT.